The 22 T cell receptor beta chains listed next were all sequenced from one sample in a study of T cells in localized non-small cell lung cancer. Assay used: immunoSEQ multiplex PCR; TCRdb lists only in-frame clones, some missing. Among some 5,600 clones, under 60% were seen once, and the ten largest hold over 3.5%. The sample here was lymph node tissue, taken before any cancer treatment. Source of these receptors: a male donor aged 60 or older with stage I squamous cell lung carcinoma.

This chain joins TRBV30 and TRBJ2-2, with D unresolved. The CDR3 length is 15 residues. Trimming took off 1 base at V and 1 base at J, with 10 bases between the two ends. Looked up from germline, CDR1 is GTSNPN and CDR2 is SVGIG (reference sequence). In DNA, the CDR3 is TGTGCCTGGAGTGCCCGACACGGGAACACCGGGGAGCTGTTTTTT. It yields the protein CAWSARHGNTGELFF.

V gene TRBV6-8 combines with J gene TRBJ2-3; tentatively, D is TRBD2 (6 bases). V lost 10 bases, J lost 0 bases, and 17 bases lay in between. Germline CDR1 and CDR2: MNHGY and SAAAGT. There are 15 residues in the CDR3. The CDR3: CAIRYGTLSTDTQYF. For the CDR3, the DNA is TGTGCCATCAGGTACGGGACTCTAAGCACAGATACGCAGTATTTT.

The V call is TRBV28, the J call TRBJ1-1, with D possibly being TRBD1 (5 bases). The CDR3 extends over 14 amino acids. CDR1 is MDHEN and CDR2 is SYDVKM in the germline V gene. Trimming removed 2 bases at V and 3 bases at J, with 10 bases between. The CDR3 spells CASSLMGRDTEAFF. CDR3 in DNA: TGTGCCAGCAGTTTAATGGGGCGAGACACTGAAGCTTTCTTT.

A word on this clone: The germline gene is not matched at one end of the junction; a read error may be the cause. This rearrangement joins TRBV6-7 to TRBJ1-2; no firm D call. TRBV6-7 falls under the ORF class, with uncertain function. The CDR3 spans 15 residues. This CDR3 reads CASSDEGTGGYGYTF. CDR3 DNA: TGTGCCAGCAGTGACGAGGGTACCGGCGGCTATGGCTATACCTTC.

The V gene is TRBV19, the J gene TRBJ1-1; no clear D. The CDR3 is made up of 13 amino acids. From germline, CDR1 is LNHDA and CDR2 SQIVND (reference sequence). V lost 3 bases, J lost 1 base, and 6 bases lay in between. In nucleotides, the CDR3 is TGTGCCAGTAGTATTTCTGGGAACACTGAAGCTTTCTTT. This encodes CASSISGNTEAFF.

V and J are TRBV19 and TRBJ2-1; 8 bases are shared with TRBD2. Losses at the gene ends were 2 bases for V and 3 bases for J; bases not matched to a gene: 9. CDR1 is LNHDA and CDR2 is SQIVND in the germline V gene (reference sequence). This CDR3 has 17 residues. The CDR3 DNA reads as TGTGCCAGTAGTATATACCCCGGGAGCGGGAGCTACAATGAGCAGTTCTTC. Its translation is CASSIYPGSGSYNEQFF.

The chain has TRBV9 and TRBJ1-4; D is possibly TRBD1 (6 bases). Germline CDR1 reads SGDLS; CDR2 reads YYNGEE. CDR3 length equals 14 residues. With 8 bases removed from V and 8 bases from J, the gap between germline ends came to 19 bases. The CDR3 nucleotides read TGTGCCAGTGGACAGACAGTTGTTGGAGAAAAACTGTTTTTT. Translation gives CASGQTVVGEKLFF. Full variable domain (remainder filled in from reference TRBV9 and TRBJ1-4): DSGVTQTPKHLITATGQRVTLRCSPRSGDLSVYWYQQSLDQGLQFLIQYYNGEERAKGNILERFSAQQFPDLHSELNLSSLELGDSALYFCASGQTVVGEKLFFGSGTQLSVL.

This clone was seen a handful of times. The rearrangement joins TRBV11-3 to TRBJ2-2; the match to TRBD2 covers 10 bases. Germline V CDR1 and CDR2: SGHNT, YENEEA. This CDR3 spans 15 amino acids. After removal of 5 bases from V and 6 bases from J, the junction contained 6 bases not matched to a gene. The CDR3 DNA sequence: TGTGCCAGCAGCCAATCCCTAGCGGGAGCCGGGGAGCTGTTTTTT. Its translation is CASSQSLAGAGELFF.

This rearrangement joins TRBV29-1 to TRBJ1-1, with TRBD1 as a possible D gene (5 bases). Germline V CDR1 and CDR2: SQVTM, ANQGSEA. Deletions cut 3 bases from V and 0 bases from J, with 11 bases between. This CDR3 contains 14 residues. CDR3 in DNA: TGCAGCGTTGATGACAGTACCATGAACACTGAAGCTTTCTTT. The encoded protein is CSVDDSTMNTEAFF.

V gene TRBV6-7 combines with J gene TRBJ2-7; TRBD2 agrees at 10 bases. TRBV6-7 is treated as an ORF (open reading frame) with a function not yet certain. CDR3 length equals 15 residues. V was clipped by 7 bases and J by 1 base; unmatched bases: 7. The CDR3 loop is CASITSSGSSYEQYF. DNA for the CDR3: TGTGCCAGCATTACCTCTAGCGGGAGTTCCTACGAGCAGTACTTC.

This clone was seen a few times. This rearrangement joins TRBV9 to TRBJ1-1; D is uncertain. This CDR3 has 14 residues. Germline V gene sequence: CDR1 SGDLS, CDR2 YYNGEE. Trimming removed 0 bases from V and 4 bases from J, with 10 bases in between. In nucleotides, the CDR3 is TGTGCCAGCAGCGTAGGGGCGGGAATCACTGAAGCTTTCTTT. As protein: CASSVGAGITEAFF.

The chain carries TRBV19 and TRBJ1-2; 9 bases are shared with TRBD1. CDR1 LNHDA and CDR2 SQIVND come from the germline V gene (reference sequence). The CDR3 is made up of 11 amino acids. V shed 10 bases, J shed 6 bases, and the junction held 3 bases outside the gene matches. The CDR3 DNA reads TGTGCCACGGACAGGGGTAATGGCTACACCTTC. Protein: CATDRGNGYTF. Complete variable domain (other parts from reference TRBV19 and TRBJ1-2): DGGITQSPKYLFRKEGQNVTLSCEQNLNHDAMYWYRQDPGQGLRLIYYSQIVNDFQKGDIAEGYSVSREKKESFPLTVTSAQKNPTAFYLCATDRGNGYTFGSGTRLTVV.

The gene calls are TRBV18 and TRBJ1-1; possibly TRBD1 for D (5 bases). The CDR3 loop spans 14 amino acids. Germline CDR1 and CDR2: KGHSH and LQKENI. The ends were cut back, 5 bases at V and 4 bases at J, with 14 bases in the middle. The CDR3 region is CASSENGHLTEAFF. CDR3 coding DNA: TGTGCCAGCTCAGAAAATGGACATCTCACTGAAGCTTTCTTT.

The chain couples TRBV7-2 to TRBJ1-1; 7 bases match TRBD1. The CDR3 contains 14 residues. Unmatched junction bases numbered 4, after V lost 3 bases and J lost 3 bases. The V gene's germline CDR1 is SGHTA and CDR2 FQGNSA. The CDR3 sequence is CASSFSGGDTEAFF. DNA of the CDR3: TGTGCCAGCAGCTTTTCAGGGGGAGACACTGAAGCTTTCTTT.

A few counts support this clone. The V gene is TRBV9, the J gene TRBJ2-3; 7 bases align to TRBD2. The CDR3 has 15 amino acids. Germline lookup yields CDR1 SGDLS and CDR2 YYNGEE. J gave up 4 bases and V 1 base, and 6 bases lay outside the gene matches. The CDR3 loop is CASSVLGEGADTQYF. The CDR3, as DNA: TGTGCCAGCAGCGTACTGGGGGAGGGCGCAGATACGCAGTATTTT.

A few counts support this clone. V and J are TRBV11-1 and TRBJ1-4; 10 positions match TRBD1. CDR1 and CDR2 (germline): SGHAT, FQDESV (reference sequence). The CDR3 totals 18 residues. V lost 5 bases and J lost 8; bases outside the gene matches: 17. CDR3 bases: TGTGCCAGCAGCCAAGAGGCGTTGCGGGACAGGGGTAGAGAAAAACTGTTTTTT. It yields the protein CASSQEALRDRGREKLFF.

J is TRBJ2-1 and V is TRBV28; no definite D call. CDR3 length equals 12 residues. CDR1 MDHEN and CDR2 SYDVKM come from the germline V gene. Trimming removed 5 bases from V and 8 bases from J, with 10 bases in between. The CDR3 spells CASSPPGYEQFF. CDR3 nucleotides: TGTGCCAGCAGTCCCCCGGGTTATGAGCAGTTCTTC.

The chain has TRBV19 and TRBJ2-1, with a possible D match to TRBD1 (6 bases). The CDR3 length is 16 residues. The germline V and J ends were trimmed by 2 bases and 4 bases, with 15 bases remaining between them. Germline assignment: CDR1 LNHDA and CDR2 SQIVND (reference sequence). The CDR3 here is CASSITFGQPYNEQFF. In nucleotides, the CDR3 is TGTGCCAGTAGTATAACGTTCGGACAGCCGTACAATGAGCAGTTCTTC.

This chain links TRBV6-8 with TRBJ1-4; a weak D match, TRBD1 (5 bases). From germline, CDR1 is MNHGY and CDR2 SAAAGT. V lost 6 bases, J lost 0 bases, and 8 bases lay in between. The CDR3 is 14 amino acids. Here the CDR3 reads CASSAQATNEKLFF. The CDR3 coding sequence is TGTGCCAGCAGCGCACAGGCAACTAATGAAAAACTGTTTTTT.

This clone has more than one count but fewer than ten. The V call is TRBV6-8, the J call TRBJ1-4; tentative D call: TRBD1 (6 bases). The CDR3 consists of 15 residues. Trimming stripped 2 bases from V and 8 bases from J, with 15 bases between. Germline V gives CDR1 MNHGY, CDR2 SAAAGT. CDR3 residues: CASSYIRGLREKLFF. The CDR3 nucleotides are TGTGCCAGCAGTTACATCAGGGGTCTTCGAGAAAAACTGTTTTTT.

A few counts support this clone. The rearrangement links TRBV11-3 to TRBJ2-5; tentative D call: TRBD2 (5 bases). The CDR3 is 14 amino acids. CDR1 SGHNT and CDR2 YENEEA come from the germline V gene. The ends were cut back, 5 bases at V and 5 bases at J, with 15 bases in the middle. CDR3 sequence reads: CASSRAVRVETQYF. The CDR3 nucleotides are TGTGCCAGCAGCCGAGCGGTGCGGGTGGAGACCCAGTACTTC.

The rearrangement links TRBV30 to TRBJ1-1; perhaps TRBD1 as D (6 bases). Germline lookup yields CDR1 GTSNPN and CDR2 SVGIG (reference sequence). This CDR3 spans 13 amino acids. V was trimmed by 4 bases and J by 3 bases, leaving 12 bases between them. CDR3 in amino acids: CAWTGVSDTEAFF. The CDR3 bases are TGTGCCTGGACAGGGGTCTCGGACACTGAAGCTTTCTTT.